This TCR beta chain came from a study of CD8 T cells in Susac syndrome. The controls, all healthy donors, were matched for age and sex. RNA in amounts of roughly 0.45 to 1 ug was reverse transcribed with random hexamers. TCRdb re-derived calls from the immunoSEQ multiplex PCR reads in MiXCR, one entry per CDR3 protein. The sample yields some 150,000 distinct CDR3 sequences, roughly 94% seen once. Overall study results and limits: The study admitted that it had a relatively small number of individuals in its TCR sequencing and HLA analysis.

This clonotype was counted once. Its target is not known. Germline lookup yields CDR1 MGHRA and CDR2 YSYEKL. Trimming shortened V by 0 bases and J by 2 bases, and 12 bases separated the two germline ends. The CDR3 covers 16 residues. This chain links TRBV4-1 with TRBJ2-3; D gene unclear. The sequence came from a human donor in good health. Sequenced sample: CD4+ T cells from PBMCs. CDR3 sequence (DNA): TGCGCCAGCAGCCAAGACTCAGCGCAAGACACAGATACGCAGTATTTT. This encodes CASSQDSAQDTDTQYF.